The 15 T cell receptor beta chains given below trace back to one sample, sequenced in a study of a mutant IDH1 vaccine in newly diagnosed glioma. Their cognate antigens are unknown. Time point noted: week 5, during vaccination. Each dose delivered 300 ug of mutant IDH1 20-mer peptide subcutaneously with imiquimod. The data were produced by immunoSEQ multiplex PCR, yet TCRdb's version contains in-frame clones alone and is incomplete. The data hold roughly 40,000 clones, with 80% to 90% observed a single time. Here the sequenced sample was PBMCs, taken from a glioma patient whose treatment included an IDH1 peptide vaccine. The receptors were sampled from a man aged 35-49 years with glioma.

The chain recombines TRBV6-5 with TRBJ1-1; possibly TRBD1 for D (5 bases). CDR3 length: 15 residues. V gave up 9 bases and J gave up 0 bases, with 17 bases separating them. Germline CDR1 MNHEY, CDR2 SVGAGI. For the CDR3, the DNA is TGTGCCAGTCGTATCACGGGGACTATGAACACTGAAGCTTTCTTT. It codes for CASRITGTMNTEAFF.

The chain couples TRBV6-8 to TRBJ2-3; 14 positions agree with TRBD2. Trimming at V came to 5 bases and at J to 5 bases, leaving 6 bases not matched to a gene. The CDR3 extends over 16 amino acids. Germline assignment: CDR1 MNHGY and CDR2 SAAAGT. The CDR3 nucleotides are TGTGCCAGCAGTCCCGGGACTAGCGGGAGCGTAGATACGCAGTATTTT. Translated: CASSPGTSGSVDTQYF.

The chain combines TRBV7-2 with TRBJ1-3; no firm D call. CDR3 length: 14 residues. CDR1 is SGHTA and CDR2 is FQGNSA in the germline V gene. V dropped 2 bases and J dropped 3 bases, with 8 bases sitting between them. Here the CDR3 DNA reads TGTGCCAGCAGCTTACGGGAGGGTGGAAACACCATATATTTT. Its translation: CASSLREGGNTIYF.

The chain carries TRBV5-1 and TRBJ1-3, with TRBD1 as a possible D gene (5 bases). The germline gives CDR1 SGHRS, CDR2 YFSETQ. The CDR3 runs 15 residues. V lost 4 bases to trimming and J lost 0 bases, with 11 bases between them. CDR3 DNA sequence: TGCGCCAGCAGCAGCTGGGACTTCTCTGGAAACACCATATATTTT. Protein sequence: CASSSWDFSGNTIYF.

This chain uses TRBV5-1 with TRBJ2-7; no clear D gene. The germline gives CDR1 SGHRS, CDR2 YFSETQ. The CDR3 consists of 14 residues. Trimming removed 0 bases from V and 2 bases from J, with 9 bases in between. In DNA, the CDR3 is TGCGCCAGCAGCTTGGACCAGGCAACCTACGAGCAGTACTTC. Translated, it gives CASSLDQATYEQYF.

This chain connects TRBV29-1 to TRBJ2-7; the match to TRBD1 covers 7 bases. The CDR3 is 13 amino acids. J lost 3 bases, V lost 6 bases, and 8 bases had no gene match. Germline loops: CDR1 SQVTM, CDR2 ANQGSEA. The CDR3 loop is CSVARQGGYEQYF. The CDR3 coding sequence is TGCAGCGTGGCCCGACAGGGTGGCTACGAGCAGTACTTC.

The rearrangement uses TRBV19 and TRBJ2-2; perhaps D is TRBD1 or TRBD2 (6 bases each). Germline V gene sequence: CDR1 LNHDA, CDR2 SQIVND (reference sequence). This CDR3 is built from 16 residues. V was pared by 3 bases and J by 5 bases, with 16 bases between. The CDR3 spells CASSMGGHWGTGELFF. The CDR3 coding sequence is TGTGCCAGTAGTATGGGGGGCCACTGGGGAACCGGGGAGCTGTTTTTT.

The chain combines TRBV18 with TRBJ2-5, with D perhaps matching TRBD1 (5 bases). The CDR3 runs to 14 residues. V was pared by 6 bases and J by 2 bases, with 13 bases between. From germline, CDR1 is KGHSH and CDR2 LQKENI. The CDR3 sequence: CASSQRQSQETQYF. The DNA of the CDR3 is TGTGCCAGCTCTCAGAGACAGTCTCAAGAGACCCAGTACTTC.

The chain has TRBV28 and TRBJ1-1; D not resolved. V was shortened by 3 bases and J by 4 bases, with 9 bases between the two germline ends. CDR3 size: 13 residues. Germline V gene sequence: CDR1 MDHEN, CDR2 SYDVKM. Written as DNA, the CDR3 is TGTGCCAGCAGTTTTCCCGTAGGCACTGAAGCTTTCTTT. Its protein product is CASSFPVGTEAFF.

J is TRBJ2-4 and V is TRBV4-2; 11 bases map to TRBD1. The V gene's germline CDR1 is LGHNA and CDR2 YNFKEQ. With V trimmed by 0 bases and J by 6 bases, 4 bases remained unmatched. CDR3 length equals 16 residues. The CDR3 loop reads CASSQDGQGARNIQYF. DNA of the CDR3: TGTGCCAGCAGCCAAGATGGACAGGGGGCAAGAAACATTCAGTACTTC.

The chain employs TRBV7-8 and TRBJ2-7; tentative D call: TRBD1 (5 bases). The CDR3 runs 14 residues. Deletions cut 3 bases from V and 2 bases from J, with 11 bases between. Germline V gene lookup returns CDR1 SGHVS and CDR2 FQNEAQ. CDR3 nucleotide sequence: TGTGCCAGCAGCTTGGTCTCAGGGACCTACGAGCAGTACTTC. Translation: CASSLVSGTYEQYF. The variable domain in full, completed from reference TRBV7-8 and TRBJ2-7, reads GAGVSQSPRYKVAKRGQDVALRCDPISGHVSLFWYQQALGQGPEFLTYFQNEAQLDKSGLPSDRFFAERPEGSVSTLKIQRTQQEDSAVYLCASSLVSGTYEQYFGPGTRLTVT.

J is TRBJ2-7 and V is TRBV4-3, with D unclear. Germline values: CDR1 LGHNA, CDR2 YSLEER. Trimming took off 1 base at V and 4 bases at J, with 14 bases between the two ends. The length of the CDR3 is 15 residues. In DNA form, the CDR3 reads TGCGCCAGCAGCCAAGTTTCGGTTAATCCTTACGAGCAGTACTTC. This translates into CASSQVSVNPYEQYF.

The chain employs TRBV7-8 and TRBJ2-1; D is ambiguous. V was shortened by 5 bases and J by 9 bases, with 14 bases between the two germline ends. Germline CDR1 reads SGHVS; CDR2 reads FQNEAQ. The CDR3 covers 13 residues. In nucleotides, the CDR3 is TGTGCCAGCAGCCAACAGTCATTGGGTGAGCAGTTCTTC. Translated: CASSQQSLGEQFF.

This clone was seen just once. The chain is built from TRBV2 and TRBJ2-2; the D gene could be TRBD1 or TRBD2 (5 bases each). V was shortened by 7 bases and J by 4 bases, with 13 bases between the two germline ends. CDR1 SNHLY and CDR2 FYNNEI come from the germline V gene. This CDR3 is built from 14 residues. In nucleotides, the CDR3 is TGTGCCAGCATGGGGGATAGGGTCACCGGGGAGCTGTTTTTT. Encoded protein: CASMGDRVTGELFF. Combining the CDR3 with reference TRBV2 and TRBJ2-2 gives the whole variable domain EPEVTQTPSHQVTQMGQEVILRCVPISNHLYFYWYRQILGQKVEFLVSFYNNEISEKSEIFDDQFSVERPDGSNFTLKIRSTKLEDSAMYFCASMGDRVTGELFFGEGSRLTVL.

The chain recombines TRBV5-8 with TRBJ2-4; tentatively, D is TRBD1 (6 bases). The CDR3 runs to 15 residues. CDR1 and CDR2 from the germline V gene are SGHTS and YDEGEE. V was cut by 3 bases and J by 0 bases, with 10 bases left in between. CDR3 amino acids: CASSSGQLAKNIQYF. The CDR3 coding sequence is TGTGCCAGCAGCTCCGGACAGTTAGCCAAAAACATTCAGTACTTC.